This T cell receptor (beta chain) was profiled in a study of shared clonotypes between healthy human individuals. Overall study findings and caveats: Only blood samples were collected, and tissue repertoires likely differ. A handful of donors held approximately 4.6% of naive CD4 clonotypes in common.

Germline V CDR1 and CDR2: SGHTA, FQGNSA. V lost 6 bases to trimming and J lost 1 base, with 16 bases between them. This CDR3 has 16 amino acids. Points on this clone: The antigen remains unidentified.

Measured with immunoSEQ multiplex PCR; TCRdb has only the in-frame clones, and not every one. The sample consists of more than 2 million clones, nearly 97% of them appearing once. Sequenced sample: naive CD4+ T cells sorted from blood. Subset of the sample: CD45RA+ positively selected. This clonotype was sampled from a man younger than 35 in good health. This sequence joins TRBV7-2 and TRBJ1-3, with unresolved D. In nucleotides, the CDR3 is TGTGCCAGCAGGGCCGGCCCCTGGAGTTCTGGAAACACCATATATTTT. Amino acid sequence: CASRAGPWSSGNTIYF. Supplemented by reference TRBV7-2 and TRBJ1-3, the full variable domain reads GAGVSQSPSNKVTEKGKDVELRCDPISGHTALYWYRQSLGQGLEFLIYFQGNSAPDKSGLPSDRFSAERTGGSVSTLTIQRTQQEDSAVYLCASRAGPWSSGNTIYFGEGSWLTVV.